This T cell receptor beta chain was observed in a study of long-term antiretroviral therapy in people with HIV. The CDR3 loop spans 15 amino acids. V was clipped by 3 bases and J by 1 base; unmatched bases: 0. From germline, CDR1 is LNHNV and CDR2 YYDKDF (reference sequence). This was the immunoSEQ v3.0 assay at survey level. Repertoires were generated with immunoSEQ multiplex PCR, while TCRdb's copy carries only in-frame clones and drops some. This table has tens of thousands of clones, around nine tenths appearing once. The source is a man aged 18-30 years with HIV. The sequencing used unsorted PBMCs, collected 1.1 years after starting antiretroviral therapy. The genes are TRBV15 and TRBJ2-2; 9 bases fit TRBD1. The CDR3, as DNA: TGTGCCACCAGCAGGGACAGGGGGAACACCGGGGAGCTGTTTTTT. Its translation: CATSRDRGNTGELFF.